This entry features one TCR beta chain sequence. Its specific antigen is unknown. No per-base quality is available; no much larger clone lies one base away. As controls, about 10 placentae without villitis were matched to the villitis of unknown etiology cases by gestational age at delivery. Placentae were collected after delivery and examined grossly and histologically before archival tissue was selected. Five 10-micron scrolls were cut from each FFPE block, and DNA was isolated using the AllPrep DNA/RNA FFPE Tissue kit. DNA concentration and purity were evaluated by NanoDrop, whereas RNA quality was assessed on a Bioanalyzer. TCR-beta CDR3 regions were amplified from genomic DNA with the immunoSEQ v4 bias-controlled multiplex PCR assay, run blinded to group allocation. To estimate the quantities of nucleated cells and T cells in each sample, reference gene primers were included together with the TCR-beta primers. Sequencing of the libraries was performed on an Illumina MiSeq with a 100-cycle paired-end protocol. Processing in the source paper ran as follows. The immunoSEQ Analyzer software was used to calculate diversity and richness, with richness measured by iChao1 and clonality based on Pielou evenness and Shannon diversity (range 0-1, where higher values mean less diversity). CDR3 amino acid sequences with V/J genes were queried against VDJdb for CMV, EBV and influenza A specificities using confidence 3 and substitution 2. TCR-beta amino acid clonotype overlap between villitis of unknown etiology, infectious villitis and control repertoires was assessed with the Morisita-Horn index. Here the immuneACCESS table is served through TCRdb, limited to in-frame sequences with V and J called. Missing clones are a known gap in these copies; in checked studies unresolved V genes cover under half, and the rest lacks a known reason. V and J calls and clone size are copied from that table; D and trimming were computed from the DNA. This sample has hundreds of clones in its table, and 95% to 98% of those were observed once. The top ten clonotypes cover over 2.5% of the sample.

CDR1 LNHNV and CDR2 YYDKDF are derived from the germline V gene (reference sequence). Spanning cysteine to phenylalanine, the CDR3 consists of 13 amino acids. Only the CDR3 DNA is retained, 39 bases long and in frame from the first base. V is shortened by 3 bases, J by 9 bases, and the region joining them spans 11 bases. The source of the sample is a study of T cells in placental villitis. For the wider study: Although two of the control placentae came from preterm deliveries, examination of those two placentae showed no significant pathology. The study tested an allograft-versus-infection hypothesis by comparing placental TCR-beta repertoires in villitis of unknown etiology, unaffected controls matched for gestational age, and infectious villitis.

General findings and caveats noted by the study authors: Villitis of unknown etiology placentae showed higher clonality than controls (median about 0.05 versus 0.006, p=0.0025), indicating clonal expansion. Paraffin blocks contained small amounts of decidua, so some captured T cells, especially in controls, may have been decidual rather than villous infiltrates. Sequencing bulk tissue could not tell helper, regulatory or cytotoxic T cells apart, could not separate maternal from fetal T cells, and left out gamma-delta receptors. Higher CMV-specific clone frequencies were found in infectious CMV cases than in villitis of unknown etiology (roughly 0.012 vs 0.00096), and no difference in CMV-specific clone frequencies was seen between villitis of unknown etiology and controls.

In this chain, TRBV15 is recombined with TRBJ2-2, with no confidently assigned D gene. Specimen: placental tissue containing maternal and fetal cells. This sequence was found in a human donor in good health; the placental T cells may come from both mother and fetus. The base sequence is TGTGCCACCAGCAGGTCTAGTACGTGGGAGCTGTTTTTT. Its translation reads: CATSRSSTWELFF.